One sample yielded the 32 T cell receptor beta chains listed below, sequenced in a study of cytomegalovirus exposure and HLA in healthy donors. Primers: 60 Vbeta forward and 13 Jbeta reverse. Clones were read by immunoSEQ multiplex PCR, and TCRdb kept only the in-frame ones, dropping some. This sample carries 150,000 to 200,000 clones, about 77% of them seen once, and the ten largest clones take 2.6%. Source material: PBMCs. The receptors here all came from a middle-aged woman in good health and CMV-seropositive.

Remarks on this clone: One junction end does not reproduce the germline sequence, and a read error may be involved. CDR3 sequence: CAVRGPGTDTQYF. The DNA for the CDR3 is TGTGCCGTCAGGGGGCCAGGCACAGATACGCAGTATTTT. This sequence joins TRBV10-3 and TRBJ2-3, with TRBD1 identical over 8 bases. The germline gives CDR1 ENHRY, CDR2 SYGVKD. The CDR3 has 13 amino acids.

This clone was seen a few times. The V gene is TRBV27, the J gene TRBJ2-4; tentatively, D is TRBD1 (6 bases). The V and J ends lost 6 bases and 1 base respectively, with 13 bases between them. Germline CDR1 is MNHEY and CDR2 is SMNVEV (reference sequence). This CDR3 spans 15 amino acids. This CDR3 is CASSSLQGAKNIQYF. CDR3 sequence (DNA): TGTGCCAGCAGCTCACTCCAGGGGGCCAAAAACATTCAGTACTTC.

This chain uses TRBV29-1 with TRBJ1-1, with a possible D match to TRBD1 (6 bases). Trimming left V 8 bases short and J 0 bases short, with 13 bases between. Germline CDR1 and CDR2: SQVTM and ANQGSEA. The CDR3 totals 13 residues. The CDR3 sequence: CSFTGTLNTEAFF. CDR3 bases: TGCAGCTTTACCGGGACATTGAACACTGAAGCTTTCTTT. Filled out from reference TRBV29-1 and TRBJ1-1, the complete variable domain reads SAVISQKPSRDICQRGTSLTIQCQVDSQVTMMFWYRQQPGQSLTLIATANQGSEATYESGFVIDKFPISRPNLTFSTLTVSNMSPEDSSIYLCSFTGTLNTEAFFGQGTRLTVV.

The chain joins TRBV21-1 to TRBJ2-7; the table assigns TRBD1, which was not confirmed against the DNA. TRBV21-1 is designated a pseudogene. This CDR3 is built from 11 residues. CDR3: CAPGQLHEQYF. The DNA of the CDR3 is TGTGCCCCGGGACAGCTCCACGAGCAGTACTTC.

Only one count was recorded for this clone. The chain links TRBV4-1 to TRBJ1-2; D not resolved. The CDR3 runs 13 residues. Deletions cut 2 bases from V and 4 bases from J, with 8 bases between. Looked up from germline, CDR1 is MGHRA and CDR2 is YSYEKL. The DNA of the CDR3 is TGCGCCAGCAGCCAACCCGCCGGCTATGGCTACACCTTC. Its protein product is CASSQPAGYGYTF.

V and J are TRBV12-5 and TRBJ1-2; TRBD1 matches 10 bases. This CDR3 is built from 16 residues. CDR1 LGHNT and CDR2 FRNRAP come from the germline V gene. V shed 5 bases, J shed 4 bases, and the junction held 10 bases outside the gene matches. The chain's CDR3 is CASGPRQGASIYGYTF. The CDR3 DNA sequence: TGTGCTAGTGGTCCACGACAGGGGGCCTCCATCTATGGCTACACCTTC. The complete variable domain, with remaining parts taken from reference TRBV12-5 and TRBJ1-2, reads DARVTQTPRHKVTEMGQEVTMRCQPILGHNTVFWYRQTMMQGLELLAYFRNRAPLDDSGMPKDRFSAEMPDATLATLKIQPSEPRDSAVYFCASGPRQGASIYGYTFGSGTRLTVV.

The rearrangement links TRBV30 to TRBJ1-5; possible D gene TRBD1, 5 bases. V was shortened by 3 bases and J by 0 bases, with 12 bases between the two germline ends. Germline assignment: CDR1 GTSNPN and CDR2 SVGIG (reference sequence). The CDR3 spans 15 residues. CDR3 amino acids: CAWSAGPLSNQPQHF. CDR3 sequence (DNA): TGTGCCTGGAGCGCGGGACCACTTAGCAATCAGCCCCAGCATTTT.

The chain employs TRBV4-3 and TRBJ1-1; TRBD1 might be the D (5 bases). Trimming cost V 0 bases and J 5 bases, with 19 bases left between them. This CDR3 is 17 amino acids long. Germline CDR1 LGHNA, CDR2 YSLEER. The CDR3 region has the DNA TGCGCCAGCAGCCAAGAAATGGGCTCTTCACGGGGGACTGAAGCTTTCTTT. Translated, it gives CASSQEMGSSRGTEAFF.

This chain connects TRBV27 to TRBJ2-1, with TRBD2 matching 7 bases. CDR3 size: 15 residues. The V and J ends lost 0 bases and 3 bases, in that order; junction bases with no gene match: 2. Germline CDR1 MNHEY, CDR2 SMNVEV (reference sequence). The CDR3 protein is CASSLSGGFYNEQFF. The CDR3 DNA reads TGTGCCAGCAGTTTATCGGGAGGGTTCTACAATGAGCAGTTCTTC.

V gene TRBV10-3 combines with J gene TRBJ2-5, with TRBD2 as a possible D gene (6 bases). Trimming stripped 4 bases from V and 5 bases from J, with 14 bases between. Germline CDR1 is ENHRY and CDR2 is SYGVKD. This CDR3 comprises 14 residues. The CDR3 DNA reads TGTGCCATCAGTGGCAGGGCGGCGGGGGAGACCCAGTACTTC. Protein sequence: CAISGRAAGETQYF.

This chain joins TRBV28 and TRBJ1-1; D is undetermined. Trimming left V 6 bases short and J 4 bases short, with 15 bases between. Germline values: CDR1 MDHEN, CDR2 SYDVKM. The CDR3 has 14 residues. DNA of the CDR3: TGTGCCAGCAGCCCCCTCTCTAGGTCCACTGAAGCTTTCTTT. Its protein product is CASSPLSRSTEAFF.

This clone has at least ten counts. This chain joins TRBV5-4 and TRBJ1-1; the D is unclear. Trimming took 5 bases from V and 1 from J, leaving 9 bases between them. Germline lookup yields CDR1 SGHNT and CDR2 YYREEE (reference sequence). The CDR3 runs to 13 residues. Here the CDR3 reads CASRIRENTEAFF. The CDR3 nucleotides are TGTGCCAGCAGAATCCGGGAGAACACTGAAGCTTTCTTT.

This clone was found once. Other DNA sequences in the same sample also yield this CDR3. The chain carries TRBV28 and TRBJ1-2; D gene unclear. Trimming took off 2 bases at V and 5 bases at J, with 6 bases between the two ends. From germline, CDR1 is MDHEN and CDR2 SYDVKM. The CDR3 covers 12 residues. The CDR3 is CASSLGQYGYTF. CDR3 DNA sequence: TGTGCCAGCAGTTTAGGGCAATATGGCTACACCTTC.

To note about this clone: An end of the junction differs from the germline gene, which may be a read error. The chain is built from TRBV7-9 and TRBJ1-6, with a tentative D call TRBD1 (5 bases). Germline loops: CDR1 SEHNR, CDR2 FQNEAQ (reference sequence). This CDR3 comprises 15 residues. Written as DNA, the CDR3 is TGTTCCAGCAGCTTAACCGGGGGAGAAGGATCACCCCTCCACTTT. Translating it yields CSSSLTGGEGSPLHF.

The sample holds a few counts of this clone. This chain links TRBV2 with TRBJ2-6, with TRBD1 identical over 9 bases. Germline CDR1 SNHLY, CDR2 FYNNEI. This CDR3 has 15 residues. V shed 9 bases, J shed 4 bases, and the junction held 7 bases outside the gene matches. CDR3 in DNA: TGTGCCAGTAAACAGGGGGCGGGCGGGGCCAACGTCCTGACTTTC. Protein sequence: CASKQGAGGANVLTF.

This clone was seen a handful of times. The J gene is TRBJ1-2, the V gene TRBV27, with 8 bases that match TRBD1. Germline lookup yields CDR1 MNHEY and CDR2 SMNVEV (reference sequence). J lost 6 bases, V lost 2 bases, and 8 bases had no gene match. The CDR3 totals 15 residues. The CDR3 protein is CASSLRGRGQDGYTF. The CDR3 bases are TGTGCCAGCAGTTTACGGGGCAGGGGGCAGGATGGCTACACCTTC.

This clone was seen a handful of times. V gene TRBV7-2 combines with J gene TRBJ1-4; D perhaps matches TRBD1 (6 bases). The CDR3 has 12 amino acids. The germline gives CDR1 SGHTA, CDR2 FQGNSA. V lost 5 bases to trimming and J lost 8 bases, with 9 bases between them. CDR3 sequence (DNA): TGTGCCAGCAGCAGAGACAGGGAAAAACTGTTTTTT. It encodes CASSRDREKLFF.

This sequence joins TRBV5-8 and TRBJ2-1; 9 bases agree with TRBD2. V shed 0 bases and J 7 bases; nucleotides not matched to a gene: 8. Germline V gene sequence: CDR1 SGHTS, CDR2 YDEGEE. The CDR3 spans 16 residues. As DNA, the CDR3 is TGTGCCAGCAGCTTGGTTGTTAGCGGGAGTTGGAATGAGCAGTTCTTC. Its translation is CASSLVVSGSWNEQFF. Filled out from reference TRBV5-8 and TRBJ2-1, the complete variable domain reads EAGVTQSPTHLIKTRGQQATLRCSPISGHTSVYWYQQALGLGLQFLLWYDEGEERNRGNFPPRFSGRQFPNYSSELNVNALELEDSALYLCASSLVVSGSWNEQFFGPGTRLTVL.

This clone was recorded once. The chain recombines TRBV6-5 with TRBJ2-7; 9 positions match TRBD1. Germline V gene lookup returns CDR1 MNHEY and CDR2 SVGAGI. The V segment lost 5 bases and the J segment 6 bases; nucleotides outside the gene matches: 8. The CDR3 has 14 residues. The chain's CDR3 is CASSPGLDRGEQYF. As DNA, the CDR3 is TGTGCCAGCAGTCCCGGTTTGGACAGGGGCGAGCAGTACTTC.

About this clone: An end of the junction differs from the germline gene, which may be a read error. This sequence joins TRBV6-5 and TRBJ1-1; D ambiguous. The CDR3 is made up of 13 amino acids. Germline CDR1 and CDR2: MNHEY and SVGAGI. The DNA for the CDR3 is TGTGCCAGCACCGAGGACGGGAACGCTGAAGCTTTCTTT. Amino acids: CASTEDGNAEAFF.

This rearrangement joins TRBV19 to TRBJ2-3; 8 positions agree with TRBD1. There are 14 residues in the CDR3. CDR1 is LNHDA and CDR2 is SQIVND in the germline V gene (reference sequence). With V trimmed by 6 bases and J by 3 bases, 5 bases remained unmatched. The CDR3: CASRRQGATDTQYF. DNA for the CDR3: TGTGCCAGTAGGAGGCAGGGGGCAACAGATACGCAGTATTTT.

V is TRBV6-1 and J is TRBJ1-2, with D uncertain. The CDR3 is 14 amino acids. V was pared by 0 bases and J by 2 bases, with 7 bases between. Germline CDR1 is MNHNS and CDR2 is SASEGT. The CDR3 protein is CASSEAGGNYGYTF. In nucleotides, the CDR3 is TGTGCCAGCAGTGAAGCTGGAGGAAACTATGGCTACACCTTC.

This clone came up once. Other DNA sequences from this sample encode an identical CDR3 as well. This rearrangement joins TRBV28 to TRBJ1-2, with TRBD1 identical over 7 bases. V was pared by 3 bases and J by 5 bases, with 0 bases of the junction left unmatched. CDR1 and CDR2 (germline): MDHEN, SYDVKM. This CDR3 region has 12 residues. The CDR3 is CASSLGQYGYTF. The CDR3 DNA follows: TGTGCCAGCAGTTTGGGACAGTATGGCTACACCTTC.

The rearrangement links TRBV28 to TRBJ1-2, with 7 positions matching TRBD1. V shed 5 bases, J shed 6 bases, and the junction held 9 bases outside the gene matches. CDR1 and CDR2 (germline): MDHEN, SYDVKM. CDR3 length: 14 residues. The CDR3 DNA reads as TGTGCCAGCAGTCCAAGGGACAGTCGGGATGGCTACACCTTC. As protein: CASSPRDSRDGYTF.

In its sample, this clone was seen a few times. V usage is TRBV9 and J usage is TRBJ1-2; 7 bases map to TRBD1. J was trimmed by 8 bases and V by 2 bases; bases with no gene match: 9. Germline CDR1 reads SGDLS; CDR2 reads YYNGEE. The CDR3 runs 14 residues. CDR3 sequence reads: CASSVEGAIGGYTF. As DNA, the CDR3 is TGTGCCAGCAGCGTGGAGGGGGCTATAGGGGGCTACACCTTC.

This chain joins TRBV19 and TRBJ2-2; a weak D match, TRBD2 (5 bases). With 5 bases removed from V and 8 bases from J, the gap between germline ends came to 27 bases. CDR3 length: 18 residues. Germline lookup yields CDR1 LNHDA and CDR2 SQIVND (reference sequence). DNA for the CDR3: TGTGCCAGTAGTCCCCCGAGGGAACCCATCAATCAGCCAGGGGAGCTGTTTTTT. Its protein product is CASSPPREPINQPGELFF.

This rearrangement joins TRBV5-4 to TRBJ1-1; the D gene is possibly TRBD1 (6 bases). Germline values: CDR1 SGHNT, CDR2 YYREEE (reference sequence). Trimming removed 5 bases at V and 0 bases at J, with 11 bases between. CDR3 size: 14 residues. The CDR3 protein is CASRRGGLNTEAFF. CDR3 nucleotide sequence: TGTGCCAGCAGGAGGGGGGGCCTGAACACTGAAGCTTTCTTT.

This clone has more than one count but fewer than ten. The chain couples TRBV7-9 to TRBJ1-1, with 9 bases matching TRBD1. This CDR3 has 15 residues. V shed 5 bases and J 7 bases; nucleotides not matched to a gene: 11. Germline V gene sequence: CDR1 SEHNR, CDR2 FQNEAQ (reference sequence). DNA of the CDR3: TGTGCCAGCAGCGTATCCGGGACAGGGAATGGTGAAGCTTTCTTT. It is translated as CASSVSGTGNGEAFF.

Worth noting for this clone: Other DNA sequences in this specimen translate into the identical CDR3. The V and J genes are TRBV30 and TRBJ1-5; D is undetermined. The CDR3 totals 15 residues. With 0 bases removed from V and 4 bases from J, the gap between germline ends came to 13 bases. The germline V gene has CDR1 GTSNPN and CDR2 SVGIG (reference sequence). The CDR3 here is CAWSVVGGGNQPQHF. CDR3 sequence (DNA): TGTGCCTGGAGTGTTGTGGGAGGAGGGAATCAGCCCCAGCATTTT.

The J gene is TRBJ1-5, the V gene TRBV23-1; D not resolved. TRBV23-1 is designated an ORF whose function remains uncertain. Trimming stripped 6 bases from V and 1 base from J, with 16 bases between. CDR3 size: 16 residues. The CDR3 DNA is TGCGCCAGCAGCGCGGGCCCTAAGGCAAGCAATCAGCCCCAGCATTTT. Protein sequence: CASSAGPKASNQPQHF.

The CDR3 bases are TGCGCCAGCAGCCAAGAGGTGGGGGAGGCCTACGAGCAGTACTTC. Protein product: CASSQEVGEAYEQYF. This rearrangement joins TRBV4-3 to TRBJ2-7, with a weak D call TRBD2 (6 bases). CDR1 and CDR2 from the germline V gene are LGHNA and YSLEER. The CDR3 spans 15 residues. The V and J ends lost 0 bases and 2 bases respectively, with 11 bases between them.

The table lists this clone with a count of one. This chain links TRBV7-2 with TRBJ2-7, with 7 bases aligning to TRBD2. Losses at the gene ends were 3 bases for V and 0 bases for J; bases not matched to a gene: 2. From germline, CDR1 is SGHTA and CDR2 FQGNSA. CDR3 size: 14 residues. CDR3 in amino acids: CASSFGGNSYEQYF. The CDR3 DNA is TGTGCCAGCAGCTTCGGGGGGAACTCCTACGAGCAGTACTTC.